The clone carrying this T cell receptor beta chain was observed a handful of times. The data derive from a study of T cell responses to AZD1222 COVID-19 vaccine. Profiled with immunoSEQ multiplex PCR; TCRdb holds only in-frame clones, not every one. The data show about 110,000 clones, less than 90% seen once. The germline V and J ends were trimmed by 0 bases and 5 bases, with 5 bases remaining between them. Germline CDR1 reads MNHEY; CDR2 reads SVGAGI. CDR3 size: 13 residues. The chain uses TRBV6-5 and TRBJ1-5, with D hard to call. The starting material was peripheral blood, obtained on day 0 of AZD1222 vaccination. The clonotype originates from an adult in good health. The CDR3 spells CASSYSPYQPQHF. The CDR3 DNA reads TGTGCCAGCAGTTACTCCCCTTATCAGCCCCAGCATTTT.